The 17 T cell receptor beta chains in this list originate from one sample, sequenced in a study of OX40 agonist ivuxolimab in advanced cancers. Generated by immunoSEQ multiplex PCR, the TCRdb table keeps only in-frame clones and is missing some. Seen here are around 76,000 clones, around 92% observed once, and the top ten hold about 9.1%. Specimen: CD4+ or CD8+ T cells sorted from blood, collected in a trial of the OX40 agonist ivuxolimab. The receptors here all came from an adult with an advanced solid tumor such as melanoma, head and neck, liver or kidney cancer.

This clone was observed a single time. The CDR3 region is CASSPGQAFGGETQYF. The DNA for the CDR3 is TGCGCCAGCAGCCCGGGACAAGCCTTTGGGGGAGAGACCCAGTACTTC. This chain joins TRBV5-1 and TRBJ2-5; weak D call: TRBD1 (6 bases). Germline CDR1 reads SGHRS; CDR2 reads YFSETQ. The CDR3 has 16 residues. Trimming took off 4 bases at V and 4 bases at J, with 20 bases between the two ends.

The J gene is TRBJ2-5, the V gene TRBV11-2; TRBD2 matches 9 bases. V shed 7 bases, J shed 5 bases, and the junction held 17 bases outside the gene matches. The germline V gene has CDR1 SGHAT and CDR2 FQNNGV. The CDR3 is 17 residues long. CDR3 coding DNA: TGTGCCAGCATCCCTTCCCTTTCGGGCGGGGGGGCGGAGACCCAGTACTTC. It specifies CASIPSLSGGGAETQYF.

This chain joins TRBV6-1 and TRBJ1-1, with D hard to call. V was clipped by 2 bases and J by 5 bases, with 15 bases between them. The germline V gene has CDR1 MNHNS and CDR2 SASEGT. This CDR3 spans 15 amino acids. The CDR3: CASSESRPGWTEAFF. The CDR3 nucleotides are TGTGCCAGCAGTGAATCCCGTCCAGGTTGGACTGAAGCTTTCTTT.

For this clone: The junction departs from germline at one end; a sequencing error may be responsible. Other DNA sequences in this sample translate to the same CDR3. The V gene is TRBV10-3, the J gene TRBJ1-1, with 7 positions matching TRBD1. This CDR3 comprises 14 residues. The germline V gene encodes CDR1 ENHRY and CDR2 SYGVKD. CDR3 nucleotide sequence: TGTGCCATCGGGGGGACAGCGAAGAACACTGAGGCTTTCTTT. It yields the protein CAIGGTAKNTEAFF.

The chain links TRBV15 to TRBJ2-2, with 8 bases that match TRBD1. Trimming removed 4 bases from V and 2 bases from J; junction bases left unmatched: 9. This CDR3 is 17 amino acids long. The V gene's germline CDR1 is LNHNV and CDR2 YYDKDF (reference sequence). The CDR3 protein is CATSTVFGQGNTGELFF. CDR3 coding DNA: TGTGCCACCAGCACTGTCTTTGGACAGGGCAACACCGGGGAGCTGTTTTTT.

The chain links TRBV5-5 to TRBJ1-1, with D tentatively TRBD1 (6 bases). The germline CDR1 and CDR2 sequences are SGHKS and YYEKEE (reference sequence). V lost 1 base, J lost 1 base, and 11 bases lay in between. The CDR3 totals 15 residues. CDR3 amino acids: CASSLWGQPNTEAFF. Written as DNA, the CDR3 is TGTGCCAGCAGCTTGTGGGGGCAACCGAACACTGAAGCTTTCTTT. Looking up the rest from reference TRBV5-5 and TRBJ1-1 gives the full variable domain: DAGVTQSPTHLIKTRGQQVTLRCSPISGHKSVSWYQQVLGQGPQFIFQYYEKEERGRGNFPDRFSARQFPNYSSELNVNALLLGDSALYLCASSLWGQPNTEAFFGQGTRLTVV.

The chain couples TRBV19 to TRBJ2-1; TRBD1 might be the D (6 bases). CDR1 is LNHDA and CDR2 is SQIVND in the germline V gene (reference sequence). Between the trimmed V and J ends, which lost 3 bases and 9 bases, there was a span of 18 bases. The CDR3 contains 15 residues. CDR3 amino acids: CASSMTAGVGIEQFF. CDR3 coding DNA: TGTGCCAGTAGTATGACGGCAGGGGTCGGGATTGAGCAGTTCTTC.

This clone has just a few counts. The genes are TRBV27 and TRBJ1-2, with 10 bases matching TRBD1. The length of the CDR3 is 15 residues. J was trimmed by 5 bases and V by 2 bases; bases with no gene match: 5. CDR1 MNHEY and CDR2 SMNVEV come from the germline V gene (reference sequence). The chain's CDR3 is CASSLGTGEGYGYTF. CDR3 nucleotides: TGTGCCAGCAGTTTAGGGACAGGGGAGGGGTATGGCTACACCTTC.

V and J are TRBV4-2 and TRBJ2-7; the D gene could be TRBD1 or TRBD2 (5 bases each). Trimming took off 4 bases at V and 2 bases at J, with 9 bases between the two ends. CDR3 length equals 13 residues. Germline V gene sequence: CDR1 LGHNA, CDR2 YNFKEQ. The CDR3 is CASSRGTAYEQYF. The CDR3 DNA sequence: TGTGCCAGCAGCCGAGGGACCGCCTACGAGCAGTACTTC.

The V and J genes are TRBV5-4 and TRBJ2-1, with 14 bases matching TRBD2. Germline V gives CDR1 SGHNT, CDR2 YYREEE (reference sequence). J lost 8 bases, V lost 3 bases, and 4 bases had no gene match. The CDR3 extends over 15 amino acids. CDR3: CASSWRLAGGDEQFF. The CDR3 DNA reads as TGTGCCAGCAGCTGGAGACTAGCGGGAGGGGATGAGCAGTTCTTC.

This chain links TRBV9 with TRBJ2-3; possibly TRBD2 for D (7 bases). The germline V gene has CDR1 SGDLS and CDR2 YYNGEE. The V and J ends lost 4 bases and 5 bases respectively, with 14 bases between them. The CDR3 is made up of 14 amino acids. Here the CDR3 reads CASSRGASGDTQYF. CDR3 in DNA: TGTGCCAGCAGCAGGGGGGCTAGCGGAGATACGCAGTATTTT.

The genes are TRBV6-1 and TRBJ1-6; D is unclear. The V gene's germline CDR1 is MNHNS and CDR2 SASEGT. V was clipped by 8 bases and J by 7 bases, with 18 bases between them. There are 15 residues in the CDR3. CDR3 loop: CASREATRSNSPLHF. The CDR3 nucleotides are TGTGCCAGCCGCGAGGCAACTCGTTCGAATTCACCCCTCCACTTT.

The chain employs TRBV5-4 and TRBJ2-7, with 11 bases that match TRBD1. Losses at the gene ends were 4 bases for V and 2 bases for J; bases not matched to a gene: 2. This CDR3 has 14 amino acids. Germline CDR1 reads SGHNT; CDR2 reads YYREEE (reference sequence). CDR3 coding DNA: TGTGCCAGCAGCCTGGGACAGGGGGCCTACGAGCAGTACTTC. Amino acids: CASSLGQGAYEQYF. The complete variable domain, with remaining parts taken from reference TRBV5-4 and TRBJ2-7, reads ETGVTQSPTHLIKTRGQQVTLRCSSQSGHNTVSWYQQALGQGPQFIFQYYREEENGRGNFPPRFSGLQFPNYSSELNVNALELDDSALYLCASSLGQGAYEQYFGPGTRLTVT.

The chain couples TRBV13 to TRBJ2-7; D is tentatively TRBD1 or TRBD2 (5 bases each). This CDR3 region has 12 residues. CDR1 PRHDT and CDR2 FYEKMQ come from the germline V gene (reference sequence). The V gene lost 4 bases and the J gene lost 7 bases, with 11 bases spanning the gap. The CDR3 DNA sequence: TGTGCCAGCAGCTCACTAGACAGTGAGCAGTACTTC. Amino acid sequence: CASSSLDSEQYF.

The chain joins TRBV5-1 to TRBJ2-7, with D uncertain. The germline V gene has CDR1 SGHRS and CDR2 YFSETQ. The CDR3 covers 14 residues. V was clipped by 0 bases and J by 5 bases, with 12 bases between them. Here the CDR3 reads CASSLGPPTNEQYF. CDR3 in DNA: TGCGCCAGCAGCTTGGGACCACCCACTAACGAGCAGTACTTC.

This chain uses TRBV7-2 with TRBJ1-2; maybe TRBD1 (6 bases). Germline values: CDR1 SGHTA, CDR2 FQGNSA. The CDR3 sequence is 13 residues long. V was shortened by 6 bases and J by 5 bases, with 13 bases between the two germline ends. CDR3 in amino acids: CASSRGTSYGYTF. CDR3 bases: TGTGCCAGCAGTCGCGGGACATCATATGGCTACACCTTC.

This chain links TRBV5-1 with TRBJ2-3; D is uncertain. V was shortened by 0 bases and J by 8 bases, with 13 bases between the two germline ends. Germline V gives CDR1 SGHRS, CDR2 YFSETQ. This CDR3 contains 14 residues. The CDR3 sequence: CASSLAVLTLTQYF. The DNA for the CDR3 is TGCGCCAGCAGCTTGGCCGTCTTGACTCTTACGCAGTATTTT.